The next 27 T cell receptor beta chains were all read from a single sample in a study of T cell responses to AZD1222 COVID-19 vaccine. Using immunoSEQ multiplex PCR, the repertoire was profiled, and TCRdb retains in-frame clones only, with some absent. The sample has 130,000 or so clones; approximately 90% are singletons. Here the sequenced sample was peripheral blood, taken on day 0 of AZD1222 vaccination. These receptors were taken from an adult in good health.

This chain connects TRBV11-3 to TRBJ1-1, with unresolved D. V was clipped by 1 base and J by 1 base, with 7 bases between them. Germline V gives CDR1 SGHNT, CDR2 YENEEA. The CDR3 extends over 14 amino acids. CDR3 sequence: CASSLGHQNTEAFF. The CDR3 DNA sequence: TGTGCCAGCAGCTTAGGTCACCAGAACACTGAAGCTTTCTTT. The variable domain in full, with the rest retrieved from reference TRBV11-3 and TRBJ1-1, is EAGVVQSPRYKIIEKKQPVAFWCNPISGHNTLYWYLQNLGQGPELLIRYENEEAVDDSQLPKDRFSAERLKGVDSTLKIQPAELGDSAVYLCASSLGHQNTEAFFGQGTRLTVV.

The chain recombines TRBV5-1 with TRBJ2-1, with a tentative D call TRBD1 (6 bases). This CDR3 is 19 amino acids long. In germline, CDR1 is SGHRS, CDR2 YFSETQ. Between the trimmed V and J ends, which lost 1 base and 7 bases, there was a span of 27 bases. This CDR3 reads CASSLTGNPKGIGGNEQFF. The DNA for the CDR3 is TGCGCCAGCAGCTTGACAGGGAACCCGAAAGGGATTGGTGGGAATGAGCAGTTCTTC.

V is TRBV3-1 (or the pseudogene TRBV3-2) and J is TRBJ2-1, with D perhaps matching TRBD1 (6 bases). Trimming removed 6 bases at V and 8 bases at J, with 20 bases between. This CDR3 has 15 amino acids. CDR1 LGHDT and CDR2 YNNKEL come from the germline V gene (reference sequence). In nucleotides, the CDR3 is TGTGCCAGCAGAAAAACAGGGAAGGGTCAGGATGAGCAGTTCTTC. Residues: CASRKTGKGQDEQFF.

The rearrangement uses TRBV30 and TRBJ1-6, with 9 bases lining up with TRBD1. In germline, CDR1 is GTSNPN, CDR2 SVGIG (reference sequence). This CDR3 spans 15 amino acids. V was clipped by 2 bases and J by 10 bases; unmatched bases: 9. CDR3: CAWSLTGGGLSPLHF. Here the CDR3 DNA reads TGTGCCTGGAGTCTAACAGGGGGCGGGCTCTCACCCCTCCACTTT. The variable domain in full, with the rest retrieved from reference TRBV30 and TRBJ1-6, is SQTIHQWPATLVQPVGSPLSLECTVEGTSNPNLYWYRQAAGRGLQLLFYSVGIGQISSEVPQNLSASRPQDRQFILSSKKLLLSDSGFYLCAWSLTGGGLSPLHFGNGTRLTVT.

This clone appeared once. The CDR3 reads CATSNRGYGYTF. The CDR3 coding sequence is TGTGCCACCAGCAACAGGGGTTATGGCTACACCTTC. The chain is built from TRBV15 and TRBJ1-2; 7 bases line up with TRBD1. Losses at the gene ends were 4 bases for V and 5 bases for J; bases not matched to a gene: 1. The CDR3 is made up of 12 amino acids. Germline values: CDR1 LNHNV, CDR2 YYDKDF (reference sequence).

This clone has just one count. CDR3 bases: TGTGCCAGCAGTCCGGGACAGGGAAACATTCAGTACTTC. It encodes CASSPGQGNIQYF. This sequence joins TRBV7-3 and TRBJ2-4; 9 nucleotides align to TRBD1. The V gene's germline CDR1 is SGHTA and CDR2 FQGTGA. Trimming took 6 bases from V and 6 from J; bases not matched to a gene: 3. This CDR3 is 13 amino acids long.

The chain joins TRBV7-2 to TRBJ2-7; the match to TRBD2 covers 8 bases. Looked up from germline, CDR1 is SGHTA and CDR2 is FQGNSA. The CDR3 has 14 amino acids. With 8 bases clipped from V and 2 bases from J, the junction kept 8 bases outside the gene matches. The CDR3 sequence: CASGAGGTPYEQYF. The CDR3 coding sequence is TGTGCCAGCGGGGCGGGGGGCACCCCCTACGAGCAGTACTTC.

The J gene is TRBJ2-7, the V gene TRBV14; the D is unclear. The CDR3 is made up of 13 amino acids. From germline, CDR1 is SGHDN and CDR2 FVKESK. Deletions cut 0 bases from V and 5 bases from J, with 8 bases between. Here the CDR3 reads CASSQDYLNEQYF. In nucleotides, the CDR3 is TGTGCCAGCAGCCAAGACTATCTAAACGAGCAGTACTTC.

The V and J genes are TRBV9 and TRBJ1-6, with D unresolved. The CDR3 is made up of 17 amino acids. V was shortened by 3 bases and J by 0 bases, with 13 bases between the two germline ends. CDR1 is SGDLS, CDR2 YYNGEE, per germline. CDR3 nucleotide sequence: TGTGCCAGCAGCGCACTACAGCTAACCTCCTATAATTCACCCCTCCACTTT. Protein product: CASSALQLTSYNSPLHF.

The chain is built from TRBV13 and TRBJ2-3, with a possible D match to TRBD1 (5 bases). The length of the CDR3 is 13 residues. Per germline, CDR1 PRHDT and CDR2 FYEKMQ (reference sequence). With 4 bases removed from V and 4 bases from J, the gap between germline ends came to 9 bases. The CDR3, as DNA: TGTGCCAGCAGCTCTTGGGGCGCAGATACGCAGTATTTT. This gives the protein CASSSWGADTQYF.

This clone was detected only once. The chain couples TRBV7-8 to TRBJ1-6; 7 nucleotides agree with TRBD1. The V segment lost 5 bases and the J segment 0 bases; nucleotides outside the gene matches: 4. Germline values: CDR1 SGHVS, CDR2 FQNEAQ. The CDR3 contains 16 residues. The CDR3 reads CASSPAGGSYNSPLHF. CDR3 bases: TGTGCCAGCAGCCCGGCAGGGGGCTCCTATAATTCACCCCTCCACTTT.

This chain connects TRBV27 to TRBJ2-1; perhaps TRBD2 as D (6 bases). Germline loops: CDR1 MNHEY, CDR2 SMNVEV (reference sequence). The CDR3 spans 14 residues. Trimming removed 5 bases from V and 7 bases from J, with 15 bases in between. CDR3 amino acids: CASSPRDSINEQFF. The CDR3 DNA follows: TGTGCCAGCAGTCCCCGGGACTCCATAAATGAGCAGTTCTTC.

For the CDR3, the DNA is TGTGCCAGCAGTTACTCCCCTCGAGGGGGCGGCTCACCCCTCCACTTT. This encodes CASSYSPRGGGSPLHF. This chain uses TRBV6-2 or TRBV6-3 with TRBJ1-6; 7 bases are shared with TRBD1. J lost 10 bases, V lost 0 bases, and 9 bases had no gene match. Germline CDR1 MNHEY, CDR2 SVGEGT. This CDR3 is built from 16 residues.

The CDR3 region has the DNA TGCGCCAGCAGCCAAGGACAGGGGGCCACAGATACGCAGTATTTT. This translates into CASSQGQGATDTQYF. This sequence joins TRBV4-3 and TRBJ2-3; 10 bases are shared with TRBD1. The CDR3 spans 15 residues. Germline CDR1 and CDR2: LGHNA and YSLEER. J lost 2 bases, V lost 1 base, and 0 bases had no gene match.

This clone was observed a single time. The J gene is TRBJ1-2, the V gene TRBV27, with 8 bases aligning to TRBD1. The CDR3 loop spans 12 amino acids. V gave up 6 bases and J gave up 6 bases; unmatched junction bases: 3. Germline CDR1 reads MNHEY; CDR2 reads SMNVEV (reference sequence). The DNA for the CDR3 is TGTGCCAGCAGGACAGGGGAGCATGGCTACACCTTC. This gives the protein CASRTGEHGYTF.

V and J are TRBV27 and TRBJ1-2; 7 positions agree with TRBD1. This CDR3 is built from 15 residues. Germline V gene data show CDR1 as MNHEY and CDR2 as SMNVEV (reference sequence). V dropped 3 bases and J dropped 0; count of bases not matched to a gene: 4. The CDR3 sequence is CASSLTGSPNYGYTF. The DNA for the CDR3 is TGTGCCAGCAGTTTGACAGGGTCTCCTAACTATGGCTACACCTTC.

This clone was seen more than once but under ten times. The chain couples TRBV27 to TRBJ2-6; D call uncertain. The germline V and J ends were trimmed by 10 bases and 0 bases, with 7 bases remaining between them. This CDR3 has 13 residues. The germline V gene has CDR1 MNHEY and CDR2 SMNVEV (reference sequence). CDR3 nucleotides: TGTGCCACCTCTAGCTCTGGGGCCAACGTCCTGACTTTC. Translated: CATSSSGANVLTF.

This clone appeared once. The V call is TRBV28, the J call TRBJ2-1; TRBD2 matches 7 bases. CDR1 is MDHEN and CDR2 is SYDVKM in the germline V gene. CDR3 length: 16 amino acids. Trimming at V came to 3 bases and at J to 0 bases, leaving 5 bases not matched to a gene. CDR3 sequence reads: CASSLTGGSSYNEQFF. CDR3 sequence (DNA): TGTGCCAGCAGTTTGACGGGCGGGAGCTCCTACAATGAGCAGTTCTTC.

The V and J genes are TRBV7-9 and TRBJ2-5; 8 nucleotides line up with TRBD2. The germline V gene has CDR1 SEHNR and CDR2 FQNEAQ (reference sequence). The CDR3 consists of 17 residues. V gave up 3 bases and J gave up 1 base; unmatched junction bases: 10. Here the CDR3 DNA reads TGTGCCAGCAGCTTTGGCGGGCGGGGGGCCACCCAAGAGACCCAGTACTTC. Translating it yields CASSFGGRGATQETQYF.

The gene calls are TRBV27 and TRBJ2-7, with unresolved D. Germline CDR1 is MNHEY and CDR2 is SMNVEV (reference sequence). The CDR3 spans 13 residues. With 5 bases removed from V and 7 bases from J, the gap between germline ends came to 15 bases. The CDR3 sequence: CASSPEVTQEQYF. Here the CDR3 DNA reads TGTGCCAGCAGTCCCGAAGTCACACAGGAGCAGTACTTC.

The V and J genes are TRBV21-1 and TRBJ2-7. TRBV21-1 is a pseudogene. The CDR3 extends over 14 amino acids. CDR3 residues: CASSKGGLDYEQYF. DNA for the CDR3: TGTGCCAGCAGCAAAGGGGGTTTGGACTACGAGCAGTACTTC.

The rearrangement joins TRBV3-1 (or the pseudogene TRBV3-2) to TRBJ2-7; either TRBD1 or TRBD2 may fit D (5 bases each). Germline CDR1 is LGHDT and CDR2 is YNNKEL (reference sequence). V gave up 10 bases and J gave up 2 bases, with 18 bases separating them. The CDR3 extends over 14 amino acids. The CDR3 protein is CATGRGPPTYEQYF. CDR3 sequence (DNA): TGTGCCACAGGTAGGGGACCTCCGACCTACGAGCAGTACTTC.

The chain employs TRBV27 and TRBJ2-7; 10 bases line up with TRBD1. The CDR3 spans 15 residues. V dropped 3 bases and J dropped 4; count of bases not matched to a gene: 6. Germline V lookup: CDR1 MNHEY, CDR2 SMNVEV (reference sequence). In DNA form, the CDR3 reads TGTGCCAGCAGTTTGGGGGGGACAGGGGCATACGAGCAGTACTTC. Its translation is CASSLGGTGAYEQYF.

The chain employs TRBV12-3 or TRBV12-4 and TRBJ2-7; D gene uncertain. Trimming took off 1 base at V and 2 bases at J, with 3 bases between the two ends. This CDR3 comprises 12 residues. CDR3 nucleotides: TGTGCCAGCAGTTTAGTAACCTACGAGCAGTACTTC. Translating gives CASSLVTYEQYF.

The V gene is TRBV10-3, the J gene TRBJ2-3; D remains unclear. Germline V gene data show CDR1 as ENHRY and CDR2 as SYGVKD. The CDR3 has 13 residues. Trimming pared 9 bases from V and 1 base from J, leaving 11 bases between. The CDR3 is CAISPEGTDTQYF. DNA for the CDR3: TGTGCCATTTCACCTGAGGGCACAGATACGCAGTATTTT.

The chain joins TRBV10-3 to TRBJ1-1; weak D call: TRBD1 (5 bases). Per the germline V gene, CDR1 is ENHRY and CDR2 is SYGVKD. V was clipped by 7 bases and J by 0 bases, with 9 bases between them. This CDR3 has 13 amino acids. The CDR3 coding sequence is TGTGCCATCACGCGACAGATGAACACTGAAGCTTTCTTT. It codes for CAITRQMNTEAFF.

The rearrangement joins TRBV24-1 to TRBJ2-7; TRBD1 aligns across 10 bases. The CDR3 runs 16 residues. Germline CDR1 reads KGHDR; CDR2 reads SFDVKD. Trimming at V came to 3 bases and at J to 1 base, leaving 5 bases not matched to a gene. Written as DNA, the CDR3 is TGTGCCACCAGTGATCCACGGGACAGGGGATCCTACGAGCAGTACTTC. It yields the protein CATSDPRDRGSYEQYF.